This T cell receptor beta chain was identified during a study of tumor and adjacent non-tumor tissue in lung cancer (dated by TCRdb to between 2018 and 2020). Context from the whole study: The cohort included some twelve adenocarcinoma, 2 squamous cell carcinoma and 1 small cell lung cancer patients. Ages among the 15 or so patients ranged from about 30 to 85 years, there were roughly ten men and 5 women, and disease was at TNM stage I to III. For each patient, one tumor sample and one normal lung sample were taken, giving around 31 paired specimens that underwent TCRbeta CDR3 sequencing. Sequencing produced fewer than 150,000,000 productive TCRbeta reads in total, an average of approximately 4.5 million reads per sample. The study compared bulk TCRbeta repertoires between lung tumor tissue and matched distant non-tumor lung tissue from more than twelve lung cancer patients. Overall results and qualifications from the work: Tumor tissue showed significantly greater TCR diversity (inverse Simpson) than normal lung tissue (roughly 430 vs 170, P = 0.0075, Mann-Whitney U test). TCR diversity was significantly higher in younger patients, and higher tumor TCR diversity was associated with shorter overall and disease-free survival. The methods do not name the sequencing platform or mention unique molecular identifiers. Because peripheral blood was not sequenced, the blood TCRbeta repertoires of the lung cancer patients in the study went unexamined. Only around 15 patients were included in the cohort, and the need for larger samples and more detailed clinical data was noted by the authors. A significantly larger cumulative share of the repertoire was made up by the top 100 clones in normal lung than in tumor tissue.

CDR1 and CDR2, looked up from the germline V gene (reference sequence), are DFQATT and SNEGSKA. The CDR3 covers 14 residues, taking in both the cysteine and the phenylalanine. The read is trimmed to its CDR3 DNA, 42 bases read in frame from base 1. RNA was isolated from bulk, unsorted tissue, and RNA quality was assessed with a NanoDrop ND-1000 and an Agilent 2100. The donors were newly diagnosed lung cancer patients admitted for thoracic surgery in China from August to November 2014 who had not received prior chemotherapy. The study excluded patients who had received radiotherapy or chemotherapy before or who had another cancer at the same time. Pieces of surgical tissue measuring roughly 1-2.2 cm3 were kept in RNAlater solution and held at -80 degrees C until needed. With regard to this clonotype: Its antigen target is currently unknown. An end of the junction differs from the germline gene, which may be a read error.

Libraries were prepared through multiplex PCR. Sequencing instrument: Illumina HiSeq 2500. TCRbeta libraries were constructed through three rounds of nested PCR with primers (Table S4) according to protocols modified from ARM-PCR. Before sequencing, PCR products of 200-500 bp were excised from the gel and purified with the QIAquick gel extraction kit. As for the authors' bioinformatics: Trimmomatic was used to clean the reads, FLASH was used to merge the reads into complete CDR3 sequences, and MiTCR was used to assign the reads to V(D)J germline segments. Clonal diversity was computed as the inverse Simpson's index with VDJtools. In-frame sequences without a premature stop codon were defined as productive reads. The public reads were quality trimmed at Q25 with fastp and then assembled into clones with MiXCR by TCRdb, keeping productive beta chains. Every distinct CDR3 protein forms one entry, paired with its most common genes and DNA. The V and J calls were determined by TCRdb, not by the authors. Present in this sample are 200,000 to 250,000 distinct CDR3 sequences, around 70% of which were seen just once. Of the sample, roughly a quarter is held by the ten largest clones.

Sequencing was carried out using lung tumor tissue. The V and J genes are TRBV20-1 and TRBJ1-1, with TRBD1 identical over 7 junction bases. The source of this sequence is a man between 60 and 70 years old with non-small cell lung cancer. The encoded CDR3 is CSARVQGSSTEACF. The DNA reads TGCAGTGCTAGAGTACAGGGGAGTAGCACTGAAGCTTGCTTT.